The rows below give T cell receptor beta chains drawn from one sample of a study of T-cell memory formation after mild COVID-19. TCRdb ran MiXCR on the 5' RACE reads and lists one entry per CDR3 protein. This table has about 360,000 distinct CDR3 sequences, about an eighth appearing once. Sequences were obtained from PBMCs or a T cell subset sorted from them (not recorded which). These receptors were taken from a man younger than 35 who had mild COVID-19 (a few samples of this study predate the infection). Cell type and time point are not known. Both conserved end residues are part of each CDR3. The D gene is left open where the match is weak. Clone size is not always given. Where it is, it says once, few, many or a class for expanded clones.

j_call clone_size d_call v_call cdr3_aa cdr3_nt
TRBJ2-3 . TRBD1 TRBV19 CASSRDRVSDTDTQYF TGTGCCAGTAGCCGGGACAGGGTATCGGATACAGATACGCAGTATTTT
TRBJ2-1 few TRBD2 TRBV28 CASSFTSASSYNEQFF TGTGCCAGCAGTTTTACTAGCGCAAGCTCCTACAATGAGCAGTTCTTC
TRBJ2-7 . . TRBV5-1 CASSWYDRSSYEQYF TGCGCCAGCAGCTGGTACGACAGGAGCTCCTACGAGCAGTACTTC
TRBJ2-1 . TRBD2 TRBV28 CASSGLAGGIYNEQFF TGTGCCAGCAGTGGGCTAGCGGGGGGTATCTACAATGAGCAGTTCTTC
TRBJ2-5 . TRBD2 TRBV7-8 CASSLTSGGARRTQYF TGTGCCAGCAGCTTAACTAGCGGGGGGGCTCGGCGAACCCAGTACTTC
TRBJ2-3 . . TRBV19 CASSIKGTDTQYF TGTGCCAGTAGTATCAAGGGTACAGATACGCAGTATTTT
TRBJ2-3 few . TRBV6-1 CASSEVGRWSTDTQYF TGTGCCAGCAGTGAGGTAGGGCGGTGGAGCACAGATACGCAGTATTTT
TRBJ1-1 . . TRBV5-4 CASSLAPRDTEAFF TGTGCCAGCAGCTTGGCCCCGCGCGACACTGAAGCTTTCTTT
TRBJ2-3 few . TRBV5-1 CASSRSTGTDTQYF TGCGCCAGCAGCCGCTCTACCGGCACAGATACGCAGTATTTT
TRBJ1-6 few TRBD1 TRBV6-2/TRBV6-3 CASSPQGARNSPLHF TGTGCCAGCAGTCCACAGGGGGCTCGGAATTCACCCCTCCACTTT
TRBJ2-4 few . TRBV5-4 CASSSGRKGLFQDIQYF TGTGCCAGCAGCTCAGGGCGAAAGGGCCTCTTTCAGGACATTCAGTACTTC
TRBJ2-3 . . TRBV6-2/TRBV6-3 CASSYGDQQYF TGTGCCAGCAGTTACGGGGATCAGCAGTATTTT
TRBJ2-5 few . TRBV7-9 CASSLTEIQETQYF TGTGCCAGCAGCCTAACAGAGATCCAAGAGACCCAGTACTTC
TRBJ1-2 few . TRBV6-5 CASKAGDHPGYGYTF TGTGCCAGCAAGGCAGGGGACCACCCGGGGTATGGCTACACCTTC
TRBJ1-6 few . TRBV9 CASSEMTDHASPLHF TGTGCCAGCAGCGAGATGACCGATCATGCTTCACCCCTCCACTTT
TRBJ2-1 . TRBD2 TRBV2 CASSRPKTGLAGGPRVHEQFF TGTGCCAGCAGTAGACCGAAGACGGGACTAGCGGGGGGGCCGAGGGTCCATGAGCAGTTCTTC
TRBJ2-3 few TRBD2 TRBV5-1 CASRPGLAGALTDTQYF TGCGCCAGCAGACCGGGTCTAGCGGGGGCCCTTACAGATACGCAGTATTTT
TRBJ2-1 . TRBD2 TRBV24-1 CATSDRPGLDWLF TGTGCCACCAGTGATCGTCCGGGACTAGATTGGCTCTTC
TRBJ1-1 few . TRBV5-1 CASSLRDLSAEAFF TGCGCCAGCAGCTTGAGAGACTTGAGCGCTGAAGCTTTCTTT
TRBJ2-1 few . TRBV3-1 CASSQGAGTLPYNEQFF TGTGCCAGCAGCCAAGGGGCGGGGACCCTCCCCTACAATGAGCAGTTCTTC
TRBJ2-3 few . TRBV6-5 CASSYGPGDTDTQYF TGTGCCAGCAGTTACGGACCGGGGGACACAGATACGCAGTATTTT
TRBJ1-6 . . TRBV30 CAWSEGFDSPLHF TGTGCCTGGAGTGAGGGGTTTGATTCACCCCTCCACTTT
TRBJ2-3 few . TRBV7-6 CASSLWGPWVTDTQYF TGTGCCAGCAGCTTATGGGGTCCCTGGGTCACAGATACGCAGTATTTT
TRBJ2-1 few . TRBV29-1 CSVDGSGHNEQFF TGCAGCGTTGATGGGTCAGGGCACAATGAGCAGTTCTTC
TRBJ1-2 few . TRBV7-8 CASSQDRSLPWGYTF TGTGCCAGCAGCCAAGACAGGTCACTGCCCTGGGGCTACACCTTC
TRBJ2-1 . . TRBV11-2 CASSLLRRVATYNEQFF TGTGCCAGCAGCTTACTTAGACGGGTGGCCACTTACAATGAGCAGTTCTTC
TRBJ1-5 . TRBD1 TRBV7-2 CASSLGQGGRPQHF TGTGCCAGCAGCTTGGGACAGGGGGGTCGGCCCCAGCATTTT
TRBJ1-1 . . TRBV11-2 CASSLDLSAPFFF TGTGCCAGCAGCTTAGATCTGTCAGCCCCGTTTTTCTTT
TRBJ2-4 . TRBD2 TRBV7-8 CASSLALAGVGTKNIQYF TGTGCCAGCAGCCTGGCTCTAGCGGGGGTCGGTACCAAAAACATTCAGTACTTC
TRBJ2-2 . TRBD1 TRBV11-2 CASSWDRGGIGELFF TGTGCCAGCAGCTGGGACAGGGGAGGGATAGGGGAGCTGTTTTTT